One sample yielded the 7 T cell receptor beta chains listed below, sequenced in a study of T cell responses to AZD1222 COVID-19 vaccine. Data came from immunoSEQ multiplex PCR; TCRdb stores just in-frame clones and leaves some out. The data hold 100,000 to 130,000 clones, with about 90% observed a single time. The sequenced sample was peripheral blood, obtained 28 days after the second AZD1222 dose. These receptors all stem from an adult who received the AZD1222 COVID-19 vaccine.

The chain has TRBV27 and TRBJ1-5; no definite D call. CDR3 length: 14 amino acids. Trimming removed 8 bases from V and 6 bases from J, with 17 bases in between. Germline CDR1 is MNHEY and CDR2 is SMNVEV (reference sequence). CDR3 residues: CASAPGRVSQPQHF. The CDR3 region has the DNA TGTGCCAGCGCCCCGGGGAGGGTTAGTCAGCCCCAGCATTTT.

This clone was observed a single time. V is TRBV6-5 and J is TRBJ1-1, with D hard to call. Germline assignment: CDR1 MNHEY and CDR2 SVGAGI. The CDR3 is 13 amino acids. Trimming took 5 bases from V and 3 from J, leaving 10 bases between them. CDR3 protein: CASSLRRDTEAFF. DNA of the CDR3: TGTGCCAGCAGTCTCCGTCGGGACACTGAAGCTTTCTTT.

The chain is built from TRBV10-3 and TRBJ1-1; D not resolved. CDR3 length: 15 amino acids. Germline V gene lookup returns CDR1 ENHRY and CDR2 SYGVKD. The V end was cut by 1 base, the J end by 0 bases, with 9 bases between. The CDR3 DNA is TGTGCCATCAGTGAGTGGGAAGCCATGAACACTGAAGCTTTCTTT. This gives the protein CAISEWEAMNTEAFF.

The CDR3, as DNA: TGTGCCAGCAAAGAGTGGAGCCCAAAAGACTCCTACGAGCAGTACTTC. Its translation is CASKEWSPKDSYEQYF. V gene TRBV7-9 combines with J gene TRBJ2-7; D is ambiguous. Per germline, CDR1 SEHNR and CDR2 FQNEAQ (reference sequence). The CDR3 loop spans 16 amino acids. The V end was cut by 7 bases, the J end by 0 bases, with 19 bases between.

This chain links TRBV19 with TRBJ2-7, with TRBD1 identical over 7 bases. The V gene's germline CDR1 is LNHDA and CDR2 SQIVND (reference sequence). CDR3 length: 13 residues. V trimming: 6 bases; J trimming: 4 bases; junction bases outside the gene matches: 6. The chain's CDR3 is CASSRQGEYEQYF. In DNA, the CDR3 is TGTGCCAGTAGCCGCCAGGGGGAGTACGAGCAGTACTTC.

In its sample, this clone was seen once. The chain combines TRBV15 with TRBJ1-2, with unresolved D. The CDR3 consists of 15 residues. V was shortened by 0 bases and J by 0 bases, with 8 bases between the two germline ends. The germline V gene encodes CDR1 LNHNV and CDR2 YYDKDF (reference sequence). CDR3 sequence: CATSRDPDTNYGYTF. The CDR3 coding sequence is TGTGCCACCAGCAGAGATCCTGACACTAACTATGGCTACACCTTC.

The chain joins TRBV30 to TRBJ1-3, with unresolved D. Germline V gene lookup returns CDR1 GTSNPN and CDR2 SVGIG (reference sequence). Trimming removed 5 bases at V and 0 bases at J, with 8 bases between. CDR3 length: 13 amino acids. The CDR3 loop is CAWGLNSGNTIYF. The CDR3 nucleotides read TGTGCCTGGGGTCTTAACTCTGGAAACACCATATATTTT.